A single sample is the source of the 11 T cell receptor beta chains below, sequenced in a study of OX40 agonist ivuxolimab in advanced cancers. Some clones are missing from TCRdb's copy, which holds only in-frame ones; the method was immunoSEQ multiplex PCR. The data contain about 96,000 clones, 90% of them singletons. Source: CD4+ or CD8+ T cells sorted from blood, taken in a trial of the OX40 agonist ivuxolimab. The receptors shown here come from an adult with an advanced solid tumor such as melanoma, head and neck, liver or kidney cancer.

This chain links TRBV4-1 with TRBJ2-7; 8 bases match TRBD2. The CDR3 runs 15 residues. Germline V gives CDR1 MGHRA, CDR2 YSYEKL. V shed 3 bases, J shed 4 bases, and the junction held 8 bases outside the gene matches. CDR3 protein: CASSQPTSGVYEQYF. The DNA of the CDR3 is TGCGCCAGCAGCCAGCCCACTAGCGGAGTATACGAGCAGTACTTC.

The V gene is TRBV6-5, the J gene TRBJ1-2, with D uncertain. Looked up from germline, CDR1 is MNHEY and CDR2 is SVGAGI. V was pared by 6 bases and J by 0 bases, with 11 bases between. The CDR3 has 14 residues. The CDR3 DNA is TGTGCCAGCAGCCGCGGTCAGGCTAACTATGGCTACACCTTC. This translates into CASSRGQANYGYTF.

The chain links TRBV4-2 to TRBJ1-4; TRBD1 is a possible D gene (6 bases). Trimming cost V 1 base and J 8 bases, with 17 bases left between them. The germline V gene has CDR1 LGHNA and CDR2 YNFKEQ. This CDR3 spans 16 amino acids. The CDR3 spells CASSQGPTGGREKLFF. As DNA, the CDR3 is TGTGCCAGCAGCCAAGGCCCGACAGGAGGAAGAGAAAAACTGTTTTTT.

The chain couples TRBV9 to TRBJ2-1; 9 bases line up with TRBD1. The junction had 7 bases not matched to a gene; V was cut back by 4 bases and J by 2 bases. The CDR3 contains 16 residues. CDR1 is SGDLS and CDR2 is YYNGEE in the germline V gene. The CDR3 bases are TGTGCCAGCAGCCCGCGACAGGGGGTAGCCTACAATGAGCAGTTCTTC. Translating it yields CASSPRQGVAYNEQFF.

This chain links TRBV30 with TRBJ1-3, with a tentative D call TRBD1 (5 bases). There are 14 residues in the CDR3. V was clipped by 8 bases and J by 7 bases, with 21 bases between them. The germline CDR1 and CDR2 sequences are GTSNPN and SVGIG (reference sequence). CDR3 bases: TGTGCCCGCAGCTCCCCCGGGACCCCGAACACCATATATTTT. It yields the protein CARSSPGTPNTIYF.

The chain has TRBV19 and TRBJ2-6; D gene uncertain. Looked up from germline, CDR1 is LNHDA and CDR2 is SQIVND (reference sequence). This CDR3 spans 16 amino acids. Trimming took 4 bases from V and 0 from J, leaving 10 bases between them. The CDR3 region is CASSTYPSSGANVLTF. The CDR3 DNA reads TGTGCCAGTAGTACCTACCCAAGCTCTGGGGCCAACGTCCTGACTTTC.

This clone was detected ten times or more. The genes are TRBV19 and TRBJ1-1; 7 bases are a match to TRBD1. Germline V gene sequence: CDR1 LNHDA, CDR2 SQIVND (reference sequence). The CDR3 loop spans 15 amino acids. V was pared by 3 bases and J by 1 base, with 5 bases of the junction left unmatched. CDR3 residues: CASSIYRGSNTEAFF. The CDR3 DNA sequence: TGTGCCAGTAGTATCTACAGGGGCTCGAACACTGAAGCTTTCTTT.

The chain uses TRBV5-1 and TRBJ1-3, with TRBD1 matching 10 bases. Trimming removed 4 bases from V and 4 bases from J; junction bases left unmatched: 8. The germline gives CDR1 SGHRS, CDR2 YFSETQ. The CDR3 covers 16 residues. The CDR3 DNA follows: TGCGCCAGCAGCGTGGGGACAGGGGTCTCCGGAAACACCATATATTTT. It codes for CASSVGTGVSGNTIYF.

The chain carries TRBV5-1 and TRBJ1-2; D unresolved. The CDR3 is 15 amino acids. The ends were cut back, 5 bases at V and 5 bases at J, with 19 bases in the middle. Per the germline V gene, CDR1 is SGHRS and CDR2 is YFSETQ. The CDR3 nucleotides are TGCGCCAGCAGTCTGGATTCGGGGTGGCAGTATGGCTACACCTTC. This translates into CASSLDSGWQYGYTF.

The chain carries TRBV6-1 and TRBJ2-5; 11 bases are a match to TRBD1. The germline V gene encodes CDR1 MNHNS and CDR2 SASEGT. The junction had 7 bases not matched to a gene; V was cut back by 5 bases and J by 5 bases. The CDR3 is 15 amino acids. The CDR3 region has the DNA TGTGCCAGCAGTCTCCTAGGGACAGGGGGGGAGACCCAGTACTTC. Translation: CASSLLGTGGETQYF.

The V gene is TRBV25-1, the J gene TRBJ1-2, with D uncertain. Germline V CDR1 and CDR2: MGHDK, SYGVNS. Trimming pared 3 bases from V and 8 bases from J, leaving 13 bases between. The CDR3 is 13 residues long. The CDR3 DNA reads TGTGCCAGCAGTGATCCCCTTCGTAGAGGCTACACCTTC. Its protein product is CASSDPLRRGYTF.